A selection of T cell receptor beta chains follows, all from one sample in a study of shared clonotypes between healthy human individuals. Sequencing used immunoSEQ multiplex PCR; TCRdb keeps in-frame clones, though not all of them. The repertoire holds some 1.5 million clones, approximately 98% seen once, with 0.4% to 0.45% in the top ten. Sequencing was carried out using naive CD4+ T cells sorted from blood. The receptors derive from a man aged 25-40 years in good health. Each CDR3 is given with its conserved first and last residue. A D gene is named only where the DNA matches it firmly. Clone size is not always given. Where it is, it says once, few, many or a class for expanded clones.

>TRBV19|once|TRBJ2-3|.
CASSIWRSSTDTQYF
TGTGCCAGTAGTATATGGCGTTCTAGCACAGATACGCAGTATTTT
>TRBV18|.|TRBJ2-6|.
CASSPTLADAGANVLTF
TGTGCCAGCTCACCGACTTTAGCGGACGCTGGGGCCAACGTCCTGACTTTC
>TRBV6-5|once|TRBJ2-7|.
CASSYSTSYEQYF
TGTGCCAGCAGTTACTCGACGTCCTACGAGCAGTACTTC
>TRBV27|.|TRBJ2-2|TRBD1
CASSRSGGATGELFF
TGTGCCAGCAGTCGATCAGGGGGCGCAACCGGGGAGCTGTTTTTT
>TRBV28|.|TRBJ2-7|TRBD2
CASSQIAGVPHEQYF
TGTGCCAGCAGTCAGATAGCGGGAGTTCCCCACGAGCAGTACTTC
>TRBV14|.|TRBJ1-1|.
CASSSFVGGTEAFF
TGTGCCAGCAGCAGCTTCGTGGGGGGTACTGAAGCTTTCTTT
>TRBV5-1|.|TRBJ1-1|TRBD1
CASEAGGDTEAFF
TGCGCCAGCGAAGCAGGGGGTGACACTGAAGCTTTCTTT
>TRBV6-1|.|TRBJ2-7|.
CASKARFSYEQYF
TGTGCCAGCAAGGCCAGGTTCTCCTACGAGCAGTACTTC
>TRBV6-5|.|TRBJ2-7|.
CASSLSSNPYEQYF
TGTGCCAGCAGTTTGTCCTCAAATCCCTACGAGCAGTACTTC
>TRBV27|.|TRBJ2-3|.
CASSLLGWGPDTQYF
TGTGCCAGCAGTTTATTAGGATGGGGGCCAGATACGCAGTATTTT
>TRBV7-2|.|TRBJ2-5|.
CASSLHFIGSEETQYF
TGTGCCAGCAGCTTACACTTTATTGGGTCTGAGGAGACCCAGTACTTC
>TRBV5-6|.|TRBJ2-3|.
CASSLYREAQYF
TGTGCCAGCAGCTTATACCGGGAAGCGCAGTATTTT
>TRBV5-6|.|TRBJ1-4|.
CASSIWTLANEKLFF
TGTGCCAGCAGCATATGGACTCTTGCTAATGAAAAACTGTTTTTT
>TRBV6-1|.|TRBJ2-1|.
CASSGKSGTAYNEQFF
TGTGCCAGCAGTGGGAAATCCGGGACGGCGTACAATGAGCAGTTCTTC
>TRBV21-1|.|TRBJ1-5|.
CASSNGSVGVGKQPQHF
TGTGCCAGCAGCAATGGGTCAGTGGGGGTGGGGAAGCAGCCCCAGCATTTT
>TRBV29-1|.|TRBJ2-2|.
CSVAGTPADTGELFF
TGCAGCGTTGCCGGGACCCCCGCGGACACCGGGGAGCTGTTTTTT
>TRBV10-3|.|TRBJ1-1|.
CAISAGMNTEAFF
TGTGCCATCAGCGCCGGGATGAACACTGAAGCTTTCTTT